A single sample gave rise to the 15 T cell receptor beta chains below, sequenced in a study of blood T cell repertoires in COVID-19. Using immunoSEQ multiplex PCR, the repertoire was profiled, and TCRdb retains in-frame clones only, with some absent. The sample has around 180,000 clones; around 79% are singletons. What was sequenced was peripheral blood. The receptor set was obtained from a man in his fifties or sixties with active or convalescent COVID-19.

The chain is built from TRBV7-9 and TRBJ2-1, with 7 bases fitting TRBD2. This CDR3 is 13 amino acids long. CDR1 is SEHNR and CDR2 is FQNEAQ in the germline V gene (reference sequence). With 1 base clipped from V and 11 bases from J, the junction kept 5 bases outside the gene matches. The DNA of the CDR3 is TGTGCCAGCAGCTTAGTGGGACTAACCAAGCAGTTCTTC. Its protein product is CASSLVGLTKQFF.

The chain is built from TRBV24-1 and TRBJ2-1; maybe TRBD2 (6 bases). The V gene lost 7 bases and the J gene lost 4 bases, with 16 bases spanning the gap. Germline lookup yields CDR1 KGHDR and CDR2 SFDVKD. There are 15 residues in the CDR3. CDR3 residues: CATSRRAEGYNEQFF. DNA for the CDR3: TGTGCCACCAGCCGGAGGGCGGAGGGTTACAATGAGCAGTTCTTC.

V and J are TRBV6-6 and TRBJ2-5; D is possibly TRBD1 (5 bases). This CDR3 has 14 residues. V dropped 2 bases and J dropped 5 bases, with 12 bases sitting between them. Germline V gene lookup returns CDR1 MNHNY and CDR2 SVGAGI (reference sequence). The CDR3 DNA reads TGTGCCAGCAGTTACGGGCAGGGTGGGGAGACCCAGTACTTC. Amino acid sequence: CASSYGQGGETQYF.

The chain couples TRBV28 to TRBJ2-3; possible D gene TRBD2, 6 bases. Between the trimmed V and J ends, which lost 7 bases and 1 base, there was a span of 15 bases. The CDR3 is 15 residues long. Per the germline V gene, CDR1 is MDHEN and CDR2 is SYDVKM. CDR3 nucleotide sequence: TGTGCCAGCATGGGCCGGGCTAGCGGCACAGATACGCAGTATTTT. It specifies CASMGRASGTDTQYF.

V usage is TRBV6-5 and J usage is TRBJ2-3; 9 nucleotides line up with TRBD1. The CDR3 extends over 14 amino acids. Germline-derived CDR1 and CDR2 are MNHEY and SVGAGI. The V segment lost 11 bases and the J segment 5 bases; nucleotides outside the gene matches: 11. CDR3: CAPEGQGVRDTQYF. In DNA, the CDR3 is TGTGCCCCAGAGGGACAGGGTGTGAGAGATACGCAGTATTTT.

The table lists this clone with a few counts. The chain combines TRBV27 with TRBJ2-7, with D perhaps TRBD1 (6 bases). The CDR3 extends over 14 amino acids. Per germline, CDR1 MNHEY and CDR2 SMNVEV (reference sequence). V gave up 6 bases and J gave up 1 base, with 13 bases separating them. The CDR3 sequence is CASRQNRDSYEQYF. CDR3 in DNA: TGTGCCAGCAGACAAAACAGGGATTCCTACGAGCAGTACTTC.

This clone showed up just a few times. Other nucleotide sequences from this sample produce the same CDR3. J is TRBJ2-5 and V is TRBV5-8, with D perhaps TRBD1 (6 bases). Germline-derived CDR1 and CDR2 are SGHTS and YDEGEE. V lost 3 bases and J 3 bases, leaving 12 bases between the germline ends. CDR3 size: 14 residues. The CDR3 DNA follows: TGTGCCAGCAGCTCCAGAGGGGGAGAAGAGACCCAGTACTTC. Protein sequence: CASSSRGGEETQYF.

The chain joins TRBV5-1 to TRBJ1-1; D remains unclear. Germline V gene sequence: CDR1 SGHRS, CDR2 YFSETQ. This CDR3 is built from 14 residues. Trimming shortened V by 4 bases and J by 1 base, and 11 bases separated the two germline ends. CDR3 sequence: CASSPPSGNTEAFF. The DNA for the CDR3 is TGCGCCAGCAGCCCCCCGTCAGGGAACACTGAAGCTTTCTTT.

The V call is TRBV7-2, the J call TRBJ1-3; D ambiguous. V was pared by 5 bases and J by 4 bases, with 15 bases between. The CDR3 is made up of 15 amino acids. CDR1 SGHTA and CDR2 FQGNSA come from the germline V gene. The DNA for the CDR3 is TGTGCCAGCAGCCGCAACGGCGGGGTCGGAAACACCATATATTTT. It codes for CASSRNGGVGNTIYF.

The chain joins TRBV2 to TRBJ2-1; 7 nucleotides match TRBD2. Germline V gene sequence: CDR1 SNHLY, CDR2 FYNNEI. The CDR3 runs 13 residues. Unmatched junction bases numbered 0, after V lost 0 bases and J lost 7 bases. CDR3 region: CASSEAGGNEQFF. The CDR3 DNA reads TGTGCCAGCAGTGAAGCGGGAGGGAATGAGCAGTTCTTC.

This chain joins TRBV5-5 and TRBJ1-2; D remains unclear. V was clipped by 0 bases and J by 2 bases, with 5 bases between them. Germline V lookup: CDR1 SGHKS, CDR2 YYEKEE (reference sequence). The CDR3 extends over 13 amino acids. The CDR3 DNA is TGTGCCAGCAGCTTGGCAGGCAACTATGGCTACACCTTC. It yields the protein CASSLAGNYGYTF.

This chain connects TRBV18 to TRBJ1-5, with D possibly being TRBD1 (5 bases). The CDR3 is made up of 15 amino acids. Germline V gives CDR1 KGHSH, CDR2 LQKENI. The V end lost 6 bases, the J end lost 2 bases, and 14 bases lay between the germline ends. CDR3 DNA: TGTGCCAGCTCTCAACTCTCGGGGGGCAATCAGCCCCAGCATTTT. Its translation is CASSQLSGGNQPQHF.

This sequence joins TRBV15 and TRBJ2-7; tentatively, D is TRBD2 (6 bases). Trimming took 1 base from V and 2 from J, leaving 12 bases between them. This CDR3 has 15 amino acids. Germline-derived CDR1 and CDR2 are LNHNV and YYDKDF (reference sequence). The CDR3 bases are TGTGCCACCAGCAGAGGCGGAGGGAGAGCCTACGAGCAGTACTTC. It codes for CATSRGGGRAYEQYF.

V usage is TRBV29-1 and J usage is TRBJ2-7, with D unclear. Looked up from germline, CDR1 is SQVTM and CDR2 is ANQGSEA. Trimming took 2 bases from V and 2 from J, leaving 13 bases between them. CDR3 length equals 14 residues. The CDR3 DNA sequence: TGCAGCGTTGAACGGAGCGACCGGCCCTACGAGCAGTACTTC. Its protein is CSVERSDRPYEQYF.

This clone occurred a few times. The J gene is TRBJ1-3, the V gene TRBV28; D unclear. V lost 5 bases, J lost 0 bases, and 11 bases lay in between. The V gene's germline CDR1 is MDHEN and CDR2 SYDVKM. The CDR3 is made up of 15 amino acids. The CDR3 region has the DNA TGTGCCAGCAGTAATCGGGTACCCTCTGGAAACACCATATATTTT. Translation: CASSNRVPSGNTIYF.